This entry describes one TCR beta chain. These data come from a study of blood T cell repertoires in COVID-19. This CDR3 is built from 16 residues. Germline assignment: CDR1 SNHLY and CDR2 FYNNEI. Unmatched junction bases numbered 4, after V lost 7 bases and J lost 1 base. In the study's own analysis: Amplified reference gene primers provided the basis for estimating nucleated cell counts. Assay used: immunoSEQ multiplex PCR; TCRdb lists only in-frame clones, some missing. V and J calls and clone size come straight from that table; D and trimming were deduced from the DNA. The sample holds 87,000 or so clones, around 86% seen once.

The sample taken for sequencing was peripheral blood. This TCR was recovered from a woman in her seventies with acute or convalescent COVID-19. The chain joins TRBV2 to TRBJ2-1; TRBD2 matches 13 bases. In DNA form, the CDR3 reads TGTGCCAGCACCCAGACTAGCGGGGGGTCCTACAATGAGCAGTTCTTC. Its translation is CASTQTSGGSYNEQFF. The variable domain in full, with the rest retrieved from reference TRBV2 and TRBJ2-1, is EPEVTQTPSHQVTQMGQEVILRCVPISNHLYFYWYRQILGQKVEFLVSFYNNEISEKSEIFDDQFSVERPDGSNFTLKIRSTKLEDSAMYFCASTQTSGGSYNEQFFGPGTRLTVL.